The 20 T cell receptor beta chains presented below share a single source sample, sequenced in a study of cytomegalovirus exposure and HLA in healthy donors (dated by TCRdb to about 2017). The method behind the library was the immunoSEQ multiplex PCR assay. What TCRdb holds here is the immuneACCESS table cut down to in-frame rearrangements. Part of the clones is not present; checked against another copy, under half of the missing clones reflect an unresolved V gene, and the others are unexplained. For this sample there are around 140,000 clones; about 88% appear just once. Jointly, the top ten make up more than 0.95% of the sample. The source material was PBMCs. These receptors were taken from a woman aged 18 to 35 in good health and CMV-seronegative.

The chain combines TRBV6-6 with TRBJ1-3; tentatively, D is TRBD1 (5 bases). Deletions cut 7 bases from V and 0 bases from J, with 13 bases between. This CDR3 contains 15 residues. CDR1 is MNHNY and CDR2 is SVGAGI in the germline V gene (reference sequence). CDR3 sequence (DNA): TGTGCCAGCACCCATCTCCAGGGCTCTGGAAACACCATATATTTT. Translation: CASTHLQGSGNTIYF.

This rearrangement joins TRBV2 to TRBJ2-1; TRBD1 matches at 12 bases. In germline, CDR1 is SNHLY, CDR2 FYNNEI. The CDR3 has 13 residues. V was clipped by 5 bases and J by 15 bases; unmatched bases: 8. The CDR3 DNA is TGTGCCAGCAGTTCCGGGACAGGGGGCCCGGGGTTCTTC. This translates into CASSSGTGGPGFF.

The rearrangement joins TRBV6-1 to TRBJ1-4; TRBD1 is a possible D gene (6 bases). The CDR3 consists of 14 residues. Trimming took 6 bases from V and 8 from J, leaving 16 bases between them. The germline gives CDR1 MNHNS, CDR2 SASEGT. The CDR3 DNA is TGTGCCAGCAGCCAAGGAGGGGGGGAGGAAAAACTGTTTTTT. Translating it yields CASSQGGGEEKLFF.

This sequence joins TRBV27 and TRBJ1-1; 7 bases align to TRBD1. The V segment lost 5 bases and the J segment 1 base; nucleotides outside the gene matches: 16. Germline V gene lookup returns CDR1 MNHEY and CDR2 SMNVEV (reference sequence). The CDR3 loop spans 18 amino acids. In DNA, the CDR3 is TGTGCCAGCAGTCCGTTTATAGTGCAGGGGGTAAAGAACACTGAAGCTTTCTTT. As protein: CASSPFIVQGVKNTEAFF.

The gene calls are TRBV4-1 and TRBJ2-1, with TRBD2 identical over 9 bases. Germline assignment: CDR1 MGHRA and CDR2 YSYEKL. The CDR3 consists of 18 residues. Trimming cost V 0 bases and J 5 bases; bases outside gene matches: 11. The CDR3 nucleotides read TGCGCCAGCAGCCAAGAGCCCTTGCGGGGGGGCCGAAACAATGAGCAGTTCTTC. Encoded protein: CASSQEPLRGGRNNEQFF.

The rearrangement joins TRBV27 to TRBJ2-3, with 11 positions matching TRBD1. Losses at the gene ends were 8 bases for V and 4 bases for J; bases not matched to a gene: 11. Germline CDR1 and CDR2: MNHEY and SMNVEV (reference sequence). CDR3 length: 16 residues. The CDR3 loop reads CASSTPPGQGADTQYF. CDR3 nucleotides: TGTGCCAGCTCCACTCCCCCGGGACAGGGGGCAGATACGCAGTATTTT.

V gene TRBV4-1 combines with J gene TRBJ1-4; D gene ambiguous. CDR1 is MGHRA and CDR2 is YSYEKL in the germline V gene. V was trimmed by 2 bases and J by 8 bases, leaving 21 bases between them. The CDR3 contains 17 residues. The CDR3 sequence: CASSQNTASLIWEKLFF. The CDR3 DNA follows: TGCGCCAGCAGCCAAAATACAGCCTCTTTAATTTGGGAAAAACTGTTTTTT.

V gene TRBV19 combines with J gene TRBJ2-2; no reliable D call. V was clipped by 8 bases and J by 0 bases, with 7 bases between them. CDR1 is LNHDA, CDR2 SQIVND, per germline (reference sequence). CDR3 length: 13 amino acids. CDR3 in DNA: TGTGCCAGTGTCTCCCCGAACACCGGGGAGCTGTTTTTT. It codes for CASVSPNTGELFF. The full variable domain, in which reference TRBV19 and TRBJ2-2 provide the parts outside the CDR3, is DGGITQSPKYLFRKEGQNVTLSCEQNLNHDAMYWYRQDPGQGLRLIYYSQIVNDFQKGDIAEGYSVSREKKESFPLTVTSAQKNPTAFYLCASVSPNTGELFFGEGSRLTVL.

The CDR3 nucleotides read TGTGCCACCTCAGACAGGGACCTCTATGGCTACACCTTC. Encoded protein: CATSDRDLYGYTF. V usage is TRBV10-3 and J usage is TRBJ1-2; 7 nucleotides agree with TRBD1. The V and J ends lost 10 bases and 4 bases, in that order; junction bases with no gene match: 9. There are 13 residues in the CDR3. In germline, CDR1 is ENHRY, CDR2 SYGVKD.

The J gene is TRBJ2-3, the V gene TRBV6-1; 12 nucleotides match TRBD1. Trimming removed 8 bases from V and 8 bases from J; junction bases left unmatched: 8. Per the germline V gene, CDR1 is MNHNS and CDR2 is SASEGT. This CDR3 has 14 amino acids. The CDR3 region has the DNA TGTGCCAGCTTCCCGGGACAGGGGGCAGGTACGCAGTATTTT. It is translated as CASFPGQGAGTQYF.

The rearrangement links TRBV6-6 to TRBJ1-5, with D maybe TRBD1 (6 bases). The V end was cut by 5 bases, the J end by 3 bases, with 11 bases between. This CDR3 comprises 14 residues. Germline CDR1 is MNHNY and CDR2 is SVGAGI (reference sequence). In nucleotides, the CDR3 is TGTGCCAGCAGTCCGGACAGTTTCAATCAGCCCCAGCATTTT. Protein product: CASSPDSFNQPQHF.

CDR3 residues: CASSSPIRGTDTQYF. In nucleotides, the CDR3 is TGTGCCAGCAGCTCCCCGATTAGGGGGACAGATACGCAGTATTTT. J is TRBJ2-3 and V is TRBV11-2, with TRBD1 as a possible D gene (6 bases). This CDR3 has 15 residues. V lost 4 bases, J lost 3 bases, and 14 bases lay in between. Germline V CDR1 and CDR2: SGHAT, FQNNGV.

The chain carries TRBV7-8 and TRBJ1-4; 8 bases are shared with TRBD1. The CDR3 is 16 residues long. The junction had 13 bases not matched to a gene; V was cut back by 6 bases and J by 7 bases. The germline V gene has CDR1 SGHVS and CDR2 FQNEAQ. The CDR3 sequence is CASSFPQGGGSEKLFF. The DNA of the CDR3 is TGTGCCAGCAGTTTCCCACAGGGGGGGGGAAGTGAAAAACTGTTTTTT.

The chain recombines TRBV6-1 with TRBJ2-5; the match to TRBD1 covers 12 bases. This CDR3 contains 16 residues. Germline loops: CDR1 MNHNS, CDR2 SASEGT. V lost 2 bases to trimming and J lost 7 bases; unmatched junction nucleotides: 8. The CDR3 reads CASSERGTGGGVTQYF. The CDR3, as DNA: TGTGCCAGCAGTGAAAGGGGGACAGGGGGCGGGGTGACCCAGTACTTC.

This chain links TRBV6-6 with TRBJ2-5; a possible D gene is TRBD2 (5 bases). Trimming cost V 0 bases and J 9 bases, with 17 bases left between them. The CDR3 covers 15 residues. The germline V gene encodes CDR1 MNHNY and CDR2 SVGAGI (reference sequence). DNA for the CDR3: TGTGCCAGCAGTTACTCGAAACACCTCGGGGTCGCCCAGTACTTC. It specifies CASSYSKHLGVAQYF.

This sequence joins TRBV7-3 and TRBJ2-1, with a possible D match to TRBD1 (5 bases). In germline, CDR1 is SGHTA, CDR2 FQGTGA. Trimming stripped 2 bases from V and 7 bases from J, with 12 bases between. The CDR3 contains 14 residues. The CDR3 nucleotides are TGTGCCAGCAGCTTATTGGGGCAGGCAAATGAGCAGTTCTTC. Its protein is CASSLLGQANEQFF.

This rearrangement joins TRBV9 to TRBJ2-5, with 7 positions matching TRBD2. Germline V gene sequence: CDR1 SGDLS, CDR2 YYNGEE. V lost 0 bases to trimming and J lost 5 bases; unmatched junction nucleotides: 4. CDR3 size: 14 residues. The CDR3 bases are TGTGCCAGCAGCGTAGTGGGGGGGAAGGAGACCCAGTACTTC. Protein product: CASSVVGGKETQYF. Complete variable domain (other parts from reference TRBV9 and TRBJ2-5): DSGVTQTPKHLITATGQRVTLRCSPRSGDLSVYWYQQSLDQGLQFLIQYYNGEERAKGNILERFSAQQFPDLHSELNLSSLELGDSALYFCASSVVGGKETQYFGPGTRLLVL.

The chain recombines TRBV5-8 with TRBJ1-5; 7 positions match TRBD1. The CDR3 has 15 residues. J was trimmed by 0 bases and V by 4 bases; bases with no gene match: 4. Germline V gene lookup returns CDR1 SGHTS and CDR2 YDEGEE. The CDR3 sequence is CASSTGQVSNQPQHF. The CDR3 DNA sequence: TGTGCCAGCAGCACAGGACAGGTTAGCAATCAGCCCCAGCATTTT. Full variable domain (outside the CDR3, taken from reference TRBV5-8 and TRBJ1-5): EAGVTQSPTHLIKTRGQQATLRCSPISGHTSVYWYQQALGLGLQFLLWYDEGEERNRGNFPPRFSGRQFPNYSSELNVNALELEDSALYLCASSTGQVSNQPQHFGDGTRLSIL.

This clone has only one observation. The chain combines TRBV6-5 with TRBJ2-1; possibly TRBD2 for D (6 bases). CDR3 size: 15 residues. V lost 2 bases and J 7 bases, leaving 15 bases between the germline ends. Germline V gene sequence: CDR1 MNHEY, CDR2 SVGAGI. The CDR3 nucleotides read TGTGCCAGCAGTTACCAGGTAGCGGTGGGGAATGAGCAGTTCTTC. It encodes CASSYQVAVGNEQFF.

The genes are TRBV2 and TRBJ2-2; D gene unclear. This CDR3 has 11 residues. Trimming cost V 7 bases and J 3 bases, with 3 bases left between them. CDR1 and CDR2 (germline): SNHLY, FYNNEI. The chain's CDR3 is CASTDTGELFF. For the CDR3, the DNA is TGTGCCAGCACTGACACCGGGGAGCTGTTTTTT.